A single sample gave rise to the 18 T cell receptor beta chains below, sequenced in a study of blood T cell repertoires in COVID-19. Some clones are missing from TCRdb's copy, which holds only in-frame ones; the method was immunoSEQ multiplex PCR. Altogether roughly 100,000 clones are present, around 84% being singletons, with the ten largest covering roughly 1.9%. Input material: peripheral blood. The source of these receptors is a man between 65 and 85 years old with active or convalescent COVID-19.

This clone was picked up one time. J is TRBJ2-1 and V is TRBV3-1 (or the pseudogene TRBV3-2), with D possibly being TRBD2 (7 bases). The CDR3 is 14 amino acids. Per germline, CDR1 LGHDT and CDR2 YNNKEL (reference sequence). V was pared by 4 bases and J by 10 bases, with 17 bases between. As DNA, the CDR3 is TGTGCCAGCAGCCGAATGGGGGGGGGCTTCGAGCAGTTCTTC. Protein product: CASSRMGGGFEQFF.

Details on this clone: Other DNA sequences in this specimen translate into the identical CDR3. This chain links TRBV5-1 with TRBJ1-1, with D hard to call. This CDR3 is 13 amino acids long. Looked up from germline, CDR1 is SGHRS and CDR2 is YFSETQ. Trimming shortened V by 0 bases and J by 4 bases, and 7 bases separated the two germline ends. CDR3 sequence: CASSLDSGTEAFF. CDR3 DNA sequence: TGCGCCAGCAGCTTGGACTCGGGCACTGAAGCTTTCTTT.

The genes are TRBV5-4 and TRBJ2-7, with 9 bases identical to TRBD2. This CDR3 contains 15 residues. Germline V gives CDR1 SGHNT, CDR2 YYREEE (reference sequence). Trimming took 1 base from V and 2 from J; bases not matched to a gene: 4. The CDR3 DNA reads TGTGCCAGCAGCTTGACTAGCGGGCTCACCTACGAGCAGTACTTC. Its protein is CASSLTSGLTYEQYF. Full variable domain (missing parts from reference TRBV5-4 and TRBJ2-7): ETGVTQSPTHLIKTRGQQVTLRCSSQSGHNTVSWYQQALGQGPQFIFQYYREEENGRGNFPPRFSGLQFPNYSSELNVNALELDDSALYLCASSLTSGLTYEQYFGPGTRLTVT.

The V call is TRBV28, the J call TRBJ1-1, with 8 nucleotides matching TRBD1. Germline V lookup: CDR1 MDHEN, CDR2 SYDVKM. The CDR3 consists of 16 residues. Trimming took 7 bases from V and 1 from J; bases not matched to a gene: 11. The CDR3 reads CASNLPQGAGNTEAFF. As DNA, the CDR3 is TGTGCCAGCAATCTTCCGCAGGGGGCAGGGAACACTGAAGCTTTCTTT.

Of note for this clone: Because the CDR3's place on the DNA is in doubt, the DNA is left out and the CDR3 is given as listed by TCRdb. The V gene is TRBV2, the J gene TRBJ1-3. The length of the CDR3 is 16 amino acids, counting both ends. The germline gives CDR1 SNHLY, CDR2 FYNNEI. CDR3 in amino acids: CASSTSGEASGNTIYF.

V usage is TRBV5-4 and J usage is TRBJ2-7, with 9 positions matching TRBD1. The CDR3 is 14 residues long. V dropped 0 bases and J dropped 3; count of bases not matched to a gene: 1. Germline V lookup: CDR1 SGHNT, CDR2 YYREEE (reference sequence). The CDR3 coding sequence is TGTGCCAGCAGCTTGGGGGGACAGGGCTACGAGCAGTACTTC. Residues: CASSLGGQGYEQYF.

The chain joins TRBV30 to TRBJ1-6, with D possibly TRBD1 on 6 matching bases. Per the germline V gene, CDR1 is GTSNPN and CDR2 is SVGIG (reference sequence). This CDR3 is 13 amino acids long. V shed 4 bases and J shed 8 bases, with 12 bases lying between them. CDR3 amino acids: CAWKGGEYSPLHF. The CDR3 nucleotides read TGTGCCTGGAAGGGGGGGGAGTATTCACCCCTCCACTTT.

This chain links TRBV18 with TRBJ1-4; 10 nucleotides line up with TRBD1. There are 16 residues in the CDR3. Germline V gives CDR1 KGHSH, CDR2 LQKENI. Trimming removed 5 bases from V and 0 bases from J; junction bases left unmatched: 3. Written as DNA, the CDR3 is TGTGCCAGCTCAGCCGGGACAGGGGCAACTAATGAAAAACTGTTTTTT. Its translation: CASSAGTGATNEKLFF.

The rearrangement uses TRBV7-2 and TRBJ1-1; possibly TRBD1 for D (5 bases). Germline CDR1 SGHTA, CDR2 FQGNSA. V was trimmed by 0 bases and J by 5 bases, leaving 19 bases between them. The CDR3 extends over 17 amino acids. CDR3 in amino acids: CASSLAGRGIGVTEAFF. DNA for the CDR3: TGTGCCAGCAGCTTAGCGGGGAGGGGTATAGGGGTAACTGAAGCTTTCTTT.

The chain employs TRBV5-1 and TRBJ2-1; D is undetermined. The CDR3 loop spans 13 amino acids. Germline V gene data show CDR1 as SGHRS and CDR2 as YFSETQ. Trimming cost V 4 bases and J 3 bases, with 8 bases left between them. CDR3 protein: CASSQASYNEQFF. The CDR3, as DNA: TGCGCCAGCAGCCAGGCCAGCTACAATGAGCAGTTCTTC.

This clone has just one count. The V and J genes are TRBV7-8 and TRBJ2-7; D remains unclear. V lost 3 bases and J 6 bases, leaving 6 bases between the germline ends. Germline values: CDR1 SGHVS, CDR2 FQNEAQ. CDR3 length: 11 residues. The CDR3, as DNA: TGTGCCAGCAGCTTCAGTTCCGAGCAGTACTTC. This codes for CASSFSSEQYF.

The rearrangement uses TRBV2 and TRBJ1-5; 8 bases fit TRBD1. Unmatched junction bases numbered 8, after V lost 7 bases and J lost 6 bases. The CDR3 has 14 amino acids. Germline CDR1 reads SNHLY; CDR2 reads FYNNEI. The CDR3 DNA reads as TGTGCCAGCAATTATGGGGGGACAGGTCAGCCCCAGCATTTT. Translation: CASNYGGTGQPQHF. Using reference TRBV2 and TRBJ1-5 for the parts outside the CDR3, the full variable domain is EPEVTQTPSHQVTQMGQEVILRCVPISNHLYFYWYRQILGQKVEFLVSFYNNEISEKSEIFDDQFSVERPDGSNFTLKIRSTKLEDSAMYFCASNYGGTGQPQHFGDGTRLSIL.

The chain couples TRBV5-1 to TRBJ2-3; D unclear. CDR1 and CDR2 (germline): SGHRS, YFSETQ. Trimming took off 0 bases at V and 2 bases at J, with 10 bases between the two ends. CDR3 length: 15 residues. The CDR3 coding sequence is TGCGCCAGCAGCTTGGACAGCAGTATCACAGATACGCAGTATTTT. It yields the protein CASSLDSSITDTQYF.

The chain uses TRBV2 and TRBJ1-4, with TRBD1 matching 8 bases. The length of the CDR3 is 14 residues. V was clipped by 8 bases and J by 1 base; unmatched bases: 3. CDR1 and CDR2 from the germline V gene are SNHLY and FYNNEI. The CDR3 loop reads CASGGTGTNEKLFF. The CDR3 DNA is TGTGCCAGCGGGGGGACAGGAACTAATGAAAAACTGTTTTTT.

The chain couples TRBV2 to TRBJ1-2; 9 nucleotides align to TRBD1. V shed 1 base and J 6 bases; nucleotides not matched to a gene: 6. The V gene's germline CDR1 is SNHLY and CDR2 FYNNEI. CDR3 length: 15 residues. CDR3 DNA sequence: TGTGCCAGCAGTGAAGGGGGACAGGGAAGGGATGGCTACACCTTC. The encoded protein is CASSEGGQGRDGYTF. The full variable domain, in which reference TRBV2 and TRBJ1-2 provide the parts outside the CDR3, is EPEVTQTPSHQVTQMGQEVILRCVPISNHLYFYWYRQILGQKVEFLVSFYNNEISEKSEIFDDQFSVERPDGSNFTLKIRSTKLEDSAMYFCASSEGGQGRDGYTFGSGTRLTVV.

The V gene is TRBV5-1, the J gene TRBJ2-6, with a possible D match to TRBD2 (6 bases). Germline V CDR1 and CDR2: SGHRS, YFSETQ. The CDR3 contains 15 residues. Trimming pared 2 bases from V and 2 bases from J, leaving 8 bases between. This CDR3 is CASSLGGAGANVLTF. CDR3 nucleotides: TGCGCCAGCAGCTTAGGAGGGGCTGGGGCCAACGTCCTGACTTTC.

The rearrangement links TRBV28 to TRBJ2-7; weak D call: TRBD1 (6 bases). The CDR3 loop spans 12 amino acids. Per the germline V gene, CDR1 is MDHEN and CDR2 is SYDVKM. Deletions cut 5 bases from V and 4 bases from J, with 9 bases between. The CDR3 nucleotides are TGTGCCAGCAGTACAGGGTTGTACGAGCAGTACTTC. Amino acid sequence: CASSTGLYEQYF. Full variable domain (missing parts from reference TRBV28 and TRBJ2-7): DVKVTQSSRYLVKRTGEKVFLECVQDMDHENMFWYRQDPGLGLRLIYFSYDVKMKEKGDIPEGYSVSREKKERFSLILESASTNQTSMYLCASSTGLYEQYFGPGTRLTVT.

On this clone: Other DNA sequences in the sample encode the same CDR3. The chain carries TRBV11-1 and TRBJ2-5; unclear D gene. Germline CDR1 and CDR2: SGHAT and FQDESV (reference sequence). This CDR3 spans 12 amino acids. The V and J ends lost 4 bases and 5 bases respectively, with 8 bases between them. For the CDR3, the DNA is TGTGCCAGCAGCTCCCGGCGGGAGACCCAGTACTTC. The encoded protein is CASSSRRETQYF. The variable domain in full, completed from reference TRBV11-1 and TRBJ2-5, reads EAEVAQSPRYKITEKSQAVAFWCDPISGHATLYWYRQILGQGPELLVQFQDESVVDDSQLPKDRFSAERLKGVDSTLKIQPAELGDSAMYLCASSSRRETQYFGPGTRLLVL.